The text below deals with one T cell receptor (beta chain). This sample was included in a study of blood T cell repertoires in COVID-19. At the level of the study: Whether acute or convalescent, the COVID-19 samples came from the United States, Italy and Spain. The analysed material was cDNA or gDNA that came from T cells, B-cell-depleted T cells, or PBMCs.

Authors' processing steps: Nucleated cell number was recorded as an estimate derived from reference gene primer amplification. The assay was immunoSEQ multiplex PCR, and TCRdb's table has in-frame clones only and misses some. D and trimming come from the DNA, and the V and J calls and clone size come from that table. The table has 200,000 or so clones, more than 75% seen once; the top ten hold 2.9%. CDR3 length equals 13 residues. V lost 3 bases and J lost 9, with 12 bases in between. Germline lookup yields CDR1 GTSNPN and CDR2 SVGIG (reference sequence). The V gene is TRBV30, the J gene TRBJ1-6, with D perhaps matching TRBD1 (5 bases). Specimen: peripheral blood. This receptor was taken from a man over 45 who had recovered from COVID-19. This CDR3 reads CAWRAGLGSPLHF. In DNA, the CDR3 is TGTGCCTGGAGGGCAGGGTTGGGTTCACCCCTCCACTTT.